The 17 T cell receptor beta chains below come from one sample, sequenced in a study of T cells after yellow fever vaccination. Via MiXCR, TCRdb re-called the 5' RACE reads, giving one row per CDR3 protein. The table shows a few hundred thousand distinct CDR3 sequences, with about 6.9% occurring only once. Material: PBMCs, obtained about 49 days after the first yellow fever vaccination. Every receptor here comes from a man aged 18 to 30 who received the YFV17D yellow fever vaccine.

J is TRBJ2-3 and V is TRBV24-1; D not resolved. V was shortened by 4 bases and J by 5 bases, with 15 bases between the two germline ends. Per germline, CDR1 KGHDR and CDR2 SFDVKD. The CDR3 consists of 15 residues. The CDR3 spells CATSDGSHWIDTQYF. The DNA for the CDR3 is TGTGCCACCAGTGACGGTAGCCACTGGATAGATACGCAGTATTTT.

This clonotype was recorded a few times. The chain carries TRBV5-1 and TRBJ2-2; the D is unclear. The germline V gene has CDR1 SGHRS and CDR2 YFSETQ. Trimming pared 2 bases from V and 5 bases from J, leaving 7 bases between. This CDR3 has 13 amino acids. The CDR3 bases are TGCGCCAGCAGCTTTTCAGGAACCGGGGAGCTGTTTTTT. This sequence encodes CASSFSGTGELFF.

This clonotype was counted a few times. The CDR3 DNA sequence: TGCAGTGCTTCAAACGGCCCTTCTATGTCGCCCCAGCATTTT. Residues: CSASNGPSMSPQHF. The rearrangement uses TRBV20-1 and TRBJ1-5; D gene ambiguous. Germline CDR1 reads DFQATT; CDR2 reads SNEGSKA (reference sequence). The CDR3 sequence is 14 residues long. Trimming removed 5 bases at V and 9 bases at J, with 20 bases between.

This clonotype was seen at least ten times. The chain recombines TRBV28 with TRBJ2-4, with D perhaps TRBD1 (5 bases). Germline lookup yields CDR1 MDHEN and CDR2 SYDVKM. V lost 3 bases and J 4 bases, leaving 13 bases between the germline ends. This CDR3 has 15 amino acids. CDR3 loop: CASSLAEAGKNIQYF. The DNA of the CDR3 is TGTGCCAGCAGTTTGGCCGAGGCAGGGAAAAACATTCAGTACTTC. Using reference TRBV28 and TRBJ2-4 for the parts outside the CDR3, the full variable domain is DVKVTQSSRYLVKRTGEKVFLECVQDMDHENMFWYRQDPGLGLRLIYFSYDVKMKEKGDIPEGYSVSREKKERFSLILESASTNQTSMYLCASSLAEAGKNIQYFGAGTRLSVL.

This clonotype was found a few times. The chain is built from TRBV5-1 and TRBJ2-5; the match to TRBD2 covers 7 bases. The trim removed 0 bases at V and 2 bases at J, leaving 4 bases unmatched. Per the germline V gene, CDR1 is SGHRS and CDR2 is YFSETQ. The CDR3 loop spans 15 amino acids. CDR3 bases: TGCGCCAGCAGCTTGGTTAGCGGGCTACAAGAGACCCAGTACTTC. Residues: CASSLVSGLQETQYF.

This clonotype was counted between two and nine times. The chain is built from TRBV10-3 and TRBJ2-3; D might be TRBD2 (7 bases). The CDR3 is 14 residues long. Germline V lookup: CDR1 ENHRY, CDR2 SYGVKD. V was trimmed by 2 bases and J by 5 bases, leaving 11 bases between them. CDR3 region: CAISEIGGLDTQYF. CDR3 sequence (DNA): TGTGCCATCAGTGAGATCGGGGGGCTAGATACGCAGTATTTT.

This clonotype was counted between two and nine times. This sequence joins TRBV11-2 and TRBJ2-3; 10 positions match TRBD1. The CDR3 is 14 residues long. Per germline, CDR1 SGHAT and CDR2 FQNNGV. Unmatched junction bases numbered 4, after V lost 5 bases and J lost 5 bases. This CDR3 is CASSTRDRGDTQYF. The CDR3 bases are TGTGCCAGCAGCACCCGGGACAGGGGAGATACGCAGTATTTT.

The rearrangement uses TRBV7-2 and TRBJ2-2, with 10 bases identical to TRBD1. This CDR3 has 16 amino acids. Trimming at V came to 5 bases and at J to 5 bases, leaving 8 bases not matched to a gene. Per the germline V gene, CDR1 is SGHTA and CDR2 is FQGNSA. The CDR3, as DNA: TGTGCCAGCAGCCCCGGGGACAGGGGACGAACCGGGGAGCTGTTTTTT. This codes for CASSPGDRGRTGELFF. Full variable domain (rest looked up from reference TRBV7-2 and TRBJ2-2): GAGVSQSPSNKVTEKGKDVELRCDPISGHTALYWYRQSLGQGLEFLIYFQGNSAPDKSGLPSDRFSAERTGGSVSTLTIQRTQQEDSAVYLCASSPGDRGRTGELFFGEGSRLTVL.

This clonotype has at least ten counts. The CDR3 spells CASSLDGYSGNTIYF. The CDR3 nucleotides read TGTGCCAGCAGTTTAGACGGGTACTCTGGAAACACCATATATTTT. V usage is TRBV27 and J usage is TRBJ1-3; D ambiguous. Trimming took 2 bases from V and 0 from J, leaving 8 bases between them. This CDR3 is built from 15 residues. Germline values: CDR1 MNHEY, CDR2 SMNVEV (reference sequence).

The J gene is TRBJ2-3, the V gene TRBV24-1; TRBD1 agrees at 10 bases. Trimming cost V 2 bases and J 4 bases; bases outside gene matches: 5. In germline, CDR1 is KGHDR, CDR2 SFDVKD. This CDR3 has 16 residues. CDR3 in DNA: TGTGCCACCAGTGATTCCAAAGGACAGGGGGCAGATACGCAGTATTTT. Translated, it gives CATSDSKGQGADTQYF.

This rearrangement joins TRBV20-1 to TRBJ2-4, with D perhaps given as TRBD1 or TRBD2 (6 bases each). Looked up from germline, CDR1 is DFQATT and CDR2 is SNEGSKA (reference sequence). V was clipped by 0 bases and J by 1 base, with 13 bases between them. The CDR3 loop spans 16 amino acids. DNA for the CDR3: TGCAGTGCTAGAGAACGACAGGCGGGGGCCAAAAACATTCAGTACTTC. Protein product: CSARERQAGAKNIQYF.

This clonotype showed up just a few times. This chain links TRBV5-4 with TRBJ2-2; 8 bases agree with TRBD1. The trim removed 4 bases at V and 1 base at J, leaving 6 bases unmatched. Germline CDR1 and CDR2: SGHNT and YYREEE (reference sequence). This CDR3 region has 16 residues. Written as DNA, the CDR3 is TGTGCCAGCAGCCCCCGGACAGGGAAGAACACCGGGGAGCTGTTTTTT. It translates to CASSPRTGKNTGELFF.

The chain uses TRBV11-3 and TRBJ1-5; 10 bases match TRBD1. CDR1 is SGHNT and CDR2 is YENEEA in the germline V gene. The CDR3 sequence is 19 residues long. V lost 1 base and J lost 2; bases outside the gene matches: 11. CDR3 in DNA: TGTGCCAGCAGCTTAGGGAATACTCAAGGGACAGGGGGCAATCAGCCCCAGCATTTT. This translates into CASSLGNTQGTGGNQPQHF.

J is TRBJ2-3 and V is TRBV18, with D unclear. The CDR3 is 12 amino acids. V gave up 2 bases and J gave up 4 bases, with 4 bases separating them. Per germline, CDR1 KGHSH and CDR2 LQKENI. The CDR3 reads CASSPRADTQYF. CDR3 coding DNA: TGTGCCAGCTCACCAAGGGCAGATACGCAGTATTTT.

This chain uses TRBV28 with TRBJ2-4; TRBD2 aligns across 10 bases. The CDR3 loop spans 17 amino acids. The J segment lost 0 bases and the V segment lost 3 bases, leaving 5 bases of the junction unmatched. Germline-derived CDR1 and CDR2 are MDHEN and SYDVKM. The CDR3 nucleotides read TGTGCCAGCAGTTTGGCTAGCGGGAGACTAGCCAAAAACATTCAGTACTTC. This sequence encodes CASSLASGRLAKNIQYF.

The chain combines TRBV6-1 with TRBJ1-1, with a weak D call TRBD1 (6 bases). The CDR3 is made up of 14 amino acids. V lost 3 bases, J lost 2 bases, and 10 bases lay in between. Germline CDR1 MNHNS, CDR2 SASEGT. CDR3 DNA: TGTGCCAGCAGTGATTTGGGGGGCAACACTGAAGCTTTCTTT. It yields the protein CASSDLGGNTEAFF.

The rearrangement uses TRBV20-1 and TRBJ1-4; 10 bases align to TRBD1. CDR1 DFQATT and CDR2 SNEGSKA come from the germline V gene (reference sequence). V was clipped by 6 bases and J by 6 bases; unmatched bases: 7. The CDR3 loop spans 14 amino acids. CDR3 region: CSALGGTGDEKLFF. In nucleotides, the CDR3 is TGCAGTGCCCTGGGCGGGACAGGGGATGAAAAACTGTTTTTT.